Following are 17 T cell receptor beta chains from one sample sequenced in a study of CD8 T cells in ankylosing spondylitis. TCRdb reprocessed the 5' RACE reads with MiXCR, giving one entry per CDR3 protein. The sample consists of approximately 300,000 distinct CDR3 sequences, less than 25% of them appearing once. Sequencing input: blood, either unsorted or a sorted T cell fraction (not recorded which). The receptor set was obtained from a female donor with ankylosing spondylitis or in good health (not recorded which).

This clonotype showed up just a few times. CDR3: CASSLLPTFNPTSGVETQYF. As DNA, the CDR3 is TGTGCCAGCAGCTTACTTCCGACTTTTAACCCGACTAGCGGCGTTGAGACCCAGTACTTC. The gene calls are TRBV11-2 and TRBJ2-5; TRBD2 agrees at 9 bases. CDR1 and CDR2 from the germline V gene are SGHAT and FQNNGV. This CDR3 contains 20 residues. J gave up 5 bases and V 2 bases, and 21 bases lay outside the gene matches.

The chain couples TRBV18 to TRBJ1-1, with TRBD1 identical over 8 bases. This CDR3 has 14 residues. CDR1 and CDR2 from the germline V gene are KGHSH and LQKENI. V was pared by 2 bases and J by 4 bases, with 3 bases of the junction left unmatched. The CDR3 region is CASSPIQGATEAFF. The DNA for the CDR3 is TGTGCCAGCTCACCAATTCAGGGGGCCACTGAAGCTTTCTTT. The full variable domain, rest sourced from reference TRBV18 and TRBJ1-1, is NAGVMQNPRHLVRRRGQEARLRCSPMKGHSHVYWYRQLPEEGLKFMVYLQKENIIDESGMPKERFSAEFPKEGPSILRIQQVVRGDSAAYFCASSPIQGATEAFFGQGTRLTVV.

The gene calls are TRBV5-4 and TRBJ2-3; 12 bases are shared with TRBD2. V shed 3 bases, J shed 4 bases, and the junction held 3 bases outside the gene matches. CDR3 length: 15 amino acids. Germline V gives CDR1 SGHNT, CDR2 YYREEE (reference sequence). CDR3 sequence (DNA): TGTGCCAGCAGCTCTCTAGCGGGAGGGTCAGATACGCAGTATTTT. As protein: CASSSLAGGSDTQYF.

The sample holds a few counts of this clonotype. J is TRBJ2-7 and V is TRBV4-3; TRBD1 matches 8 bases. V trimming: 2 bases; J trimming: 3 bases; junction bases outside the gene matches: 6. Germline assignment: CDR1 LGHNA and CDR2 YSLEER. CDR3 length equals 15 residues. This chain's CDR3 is CASSQRGTGLYEQYF. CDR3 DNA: TGCGCCAGCAGCCAAAGGGGGACAGGCCTCTACGAGCAGTACTTC.

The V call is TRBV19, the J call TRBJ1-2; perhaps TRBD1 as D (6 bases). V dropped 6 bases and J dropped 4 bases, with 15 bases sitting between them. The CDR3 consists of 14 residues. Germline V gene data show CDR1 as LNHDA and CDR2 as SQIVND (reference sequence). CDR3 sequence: CASSSNRVFYGYTF. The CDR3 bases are TGTGCCAGTAGCAGTAACAGGGTCTTCTATGGCTACACCTTC. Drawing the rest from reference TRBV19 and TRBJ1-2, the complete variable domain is DGGITQSPKYLFRKEGQNVTLSCEQNLNHDAMYWYRQDPGQGLRLIYYSQIVNDFQKGDIAEGYSVSREKKESFPLTVTSAQKNPTAFYLCASSSNRVFYGYTFGSGTRLTVV.

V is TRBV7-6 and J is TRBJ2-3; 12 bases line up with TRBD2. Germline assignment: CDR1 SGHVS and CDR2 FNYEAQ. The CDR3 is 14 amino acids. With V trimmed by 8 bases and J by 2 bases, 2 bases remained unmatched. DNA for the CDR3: TGTGCCAGCGGACTAGCGGGGCCCACAGATACGCAGTATTTT. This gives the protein CASGLAGPTDTQYF.

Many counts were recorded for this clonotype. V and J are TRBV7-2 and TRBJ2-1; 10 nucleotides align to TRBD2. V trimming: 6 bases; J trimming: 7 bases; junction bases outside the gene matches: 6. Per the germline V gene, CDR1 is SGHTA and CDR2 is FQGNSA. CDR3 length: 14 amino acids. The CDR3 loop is CASRPTSGTNEQFF. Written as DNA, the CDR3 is TGTGCCAGCAGACCCACTAGCGGGACAAATGAGCAGTTCTTC.

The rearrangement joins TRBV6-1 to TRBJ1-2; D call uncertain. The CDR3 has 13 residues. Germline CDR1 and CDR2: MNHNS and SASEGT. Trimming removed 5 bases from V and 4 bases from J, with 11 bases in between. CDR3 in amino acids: CASSRSAIYGYTF. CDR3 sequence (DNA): TGTGCCAGCAGTAGATCGGCTATCTATGGCTACACCTTC.

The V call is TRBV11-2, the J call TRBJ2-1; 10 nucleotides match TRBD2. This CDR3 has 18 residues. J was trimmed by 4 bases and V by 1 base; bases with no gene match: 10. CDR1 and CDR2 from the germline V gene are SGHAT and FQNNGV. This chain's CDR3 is CASSLGGKEREGYNEQFF. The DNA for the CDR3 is TGTGCCAGCAGCTTAGGGGGGAAGGAGCGGGAGGGGTACAATGAGCAGTTCTTC. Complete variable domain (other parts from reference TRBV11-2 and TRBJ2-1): EAGVAQSPRYKIIEKRQSVAFWCNPISGHATLYWYQQILGQGPKLLIQFQNNGVVDDSQLPKDRFSAERLKGVDSTLKIQPAKLEDSAVYLCASSLGGKEREGYNEQFFGPGTRLTVL.

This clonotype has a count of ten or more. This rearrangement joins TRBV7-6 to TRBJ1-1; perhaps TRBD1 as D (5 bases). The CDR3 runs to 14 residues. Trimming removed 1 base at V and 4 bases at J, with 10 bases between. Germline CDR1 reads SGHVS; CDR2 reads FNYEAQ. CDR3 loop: CASSLGRALTEAFF. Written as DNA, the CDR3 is TGTGCCAGCAGCTTAGGCAGGGCCCTCACTGAAGCTTTCTTT.

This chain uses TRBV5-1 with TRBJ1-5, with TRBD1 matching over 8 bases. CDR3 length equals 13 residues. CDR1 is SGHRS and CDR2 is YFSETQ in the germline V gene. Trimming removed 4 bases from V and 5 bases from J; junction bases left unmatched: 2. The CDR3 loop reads CASSQGADQPQHF. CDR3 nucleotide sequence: TGCGCCAGCAGCCAGGGGGCAGATCAGCCCCAGCATTTT.

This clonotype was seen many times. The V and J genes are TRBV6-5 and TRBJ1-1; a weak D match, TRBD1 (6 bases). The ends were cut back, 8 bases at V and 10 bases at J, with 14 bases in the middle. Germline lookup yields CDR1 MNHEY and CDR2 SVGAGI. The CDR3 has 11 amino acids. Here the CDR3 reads CASDFGGTAFF. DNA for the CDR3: TGTGCCAGCGACTTCGGGGGCACAGCTTTCTTT.

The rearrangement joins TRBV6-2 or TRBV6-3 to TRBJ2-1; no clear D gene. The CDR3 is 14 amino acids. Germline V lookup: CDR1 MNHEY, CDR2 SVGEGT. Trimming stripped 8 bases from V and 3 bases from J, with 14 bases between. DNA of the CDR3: TGTGCCAGCGCCAGGCTCAGGTTCTACAATGAGCAGTTCTTC. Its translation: CASARLRFYNEQFF.

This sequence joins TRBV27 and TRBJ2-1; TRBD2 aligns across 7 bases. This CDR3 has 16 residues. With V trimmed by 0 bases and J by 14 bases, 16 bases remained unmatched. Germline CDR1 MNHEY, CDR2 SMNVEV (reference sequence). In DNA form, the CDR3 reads TGTGCCAGCAGTTTATCGCGGCTAGCGGCAACCGCGGGGGAGTTCTTC. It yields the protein CASSLSRLAATAGEFF.

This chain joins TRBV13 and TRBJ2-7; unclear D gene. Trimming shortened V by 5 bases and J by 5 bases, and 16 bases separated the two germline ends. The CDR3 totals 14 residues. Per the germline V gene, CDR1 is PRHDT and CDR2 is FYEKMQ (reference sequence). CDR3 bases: TGTGCCAGCAGCATTTCTAGGATGAAGAACGAGCAGTACTTC. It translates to CASSISRMKNEQYF.

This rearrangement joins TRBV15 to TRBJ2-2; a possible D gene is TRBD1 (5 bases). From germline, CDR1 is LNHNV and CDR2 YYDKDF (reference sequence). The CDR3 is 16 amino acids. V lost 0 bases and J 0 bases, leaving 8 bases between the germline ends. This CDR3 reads CATSRERQTNTGELFF. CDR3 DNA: TGTGCCACCAGCAGAGAACGACAGACGAACACCGGGGAGCTGTTTTTT.

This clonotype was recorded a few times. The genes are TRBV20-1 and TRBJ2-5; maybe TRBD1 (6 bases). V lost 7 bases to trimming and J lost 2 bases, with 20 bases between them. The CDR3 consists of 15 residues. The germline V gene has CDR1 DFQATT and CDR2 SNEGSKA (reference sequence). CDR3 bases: TGCAGTGGTTTACAACAGGGTTGGGGACAAGAGACCCAGTACTTC. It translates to CSGLQQGWGQETQYF.